This T cell receptor beta chain emerged from a study of sequential checkpoint blockade in melanoma. As for treatment: randomized to nivolumab then ipilimumab (arm A) or the reverse (arm B). Trimming at V came to 4 bases and at J to 4 bases, leaving 2 bases not matched to a gene. This CDR3 has 13 residues. The germline gives CDR1 LGHNA, CDR2 YNFKEQ. Produced via immunoSEQ multiplex PCR; TCRdb's table is partial and in-frame only. The sample lists around 18,000 clones, 56% occurring once. The sequence was obtained from a human donor with melanoma. The specimen was CD8+ T cells sorted from blood (inferred from file names), collected from a patient given nivolumab and ipilimumab in sequence. The J gene is TRBJ1-1, the V gene TRBV4-2, with 8 positions matching TRBD1. The CDR3 reads CASSRDRSTEAFF. In DNA form, the CDR3 reads TGTGCCAGCAGCCGGGACAGGTCCACTGAAGCTTTCTTT.